The rows below give T cell receptor beta chains drawn from one sample of a study of identical twins. TCRdb reprocessed the 5' RACE reads with MiXCR, giving one entry per CDR3 protein. The repertoire has about 280,000 distinct CDR3 sequences, about 8% of them found once; the top ten carry roughly 2%. The data were also submitted as part of a second study, on yellow fever vaccine responses in identical twins.

Specimen: memory (CD45RO+) T cells sorted from blood. The origin of the receptors is a woman aged 18-35 years in good health. Each CDR3 is given with its conserved first and last residue. A D gene is named only where the DNA matches it firmly. Clone size, where shown, is once, few, many, or a class for clones that have expanded.

d_gene: TRBD1; abundance: few; len: 15; v_gene: TRBV7-9; j_gene: TRBJ1-1; CDR3aa: CASSYWTGAGHEAFF; CDR3nt: TGTGCCAGCAGCTACTGGACAGGGGCAGGACATGAAGCTTTCTTT
d_gene: .; abundance: .; len: 13; v_gene: TRBV9; j_gene: TRBJ2-1; CDR3aa: CASGPTSYNEQFF; CDR3nt: TGTGCCAGCGGACCGACAAGCTACAATGAGCAGTTCTTC
d_gene: .; abundance: .; len: 14; v_gene: TRBV6-1; j_gene: TRBJ2-1; CDR3aa: CASSAESSYNEQFF; CDR3nt: TGTGCCAGCAGTGCAGAGTCCTCCTACAATGAGCAGTTCTTC
d_gene: .; abundance: .; len: 15; v_gene: TRBV12-5; j_gene: TRBJ1-5; CDR3aa: CASGPGGAGVQPQHF; CDR3nt: TGTGCTAGTGGCCCCGGGGGGGCTGGAGTTCAGCCCCAGCATTTT
d_gene: .; abundance: .; len: 14; v_gene: TRBV7-2; j_gene: TRBJ1-2; CDR3aa: CASSSADRPYGYTF; CDR3nt: TGTGCCAGCAGCTCCGCGGACAGACCCTATGGCTACACCTTC
d_gene: .; abundance: many; len: 13; v_gene: TRBV7-2; j_gene: TRBJ2-2; CDR3aa: CASSLDYTGELFF; CDR3nt: TGTGCCAGCAGCTTAGACTACACCGGGGAGCTGTTTTTT
d_gene: TRBD1; abundance: .; len: 14; v_gene: TRBV10-3; j_gene: TRBJ1-1; CDR3aa: CAITPTGSNTEAFF; CDR3nt: TGTGCCATCACCCCGACAGGGTCGAACACTGAAGCTTTCTTT
d_gene: .; abundance: few; len: 15; v_gene: TRBV18; j_gene: TRBJ2-7; CDR3aa: CASSPPANLPYEQYF; CDR3nt: TGTGCCAGCTCACCACCGGCGAATCTTCCCTACGAGCAGTACTTC
d_gene: .; abundance: many; len: 17; v_gene: TRBV6-1; j_gene: TRBJ2-4; CDR3aa: CASSRAQTAPSKNIQYF; CDR3nt: TGTGCCAGCAGTAGGGCCCAGACGGCGCCGAGCAAAAACATTCAGTACTTC
d_gene: TRBD1; abundance: few; len: 17; v_gene: TRBV18; j_gene: TRBJ2-5; CDR3aa: CASSPFQQGANQETQYF; CDR3nt: TGTGCCAGCTCACCTTTTCAACAGGGGGCTAACCAAGAGACCCAGTACTTC
d_gene: .; abundance: .; len: 15; v_gene: TRBV28; j_gene: TRBJ1-2; CDR3aa: CAMGPGLLCWNGYTF; CDR3nt: TGTGCCATGGGCCCCGGGCTCCTCTGCTGGAATGGCTACACCTTC
d_gene: .; abundance: .; len: 12; v_gene: TRBV6-2/TRBV6-3; j_gene: TRBJ2-7; CDR3aa: CASSQYIYEQYF; CDR3nt: TGTGCCAGCAGTCAGTATATCTACGAGCAGTACTTC
d_gene: .; abundance: many; len: 13; v_gene: TRBV20-1; j_gene: TRBJ1-2; CDR3aa: CSARRSNPYGYTF; CDR3nt: TGCAGTGCTAGGAGGTCGAACCCCTATGGCTACACCTTC
d_gene: .; abundance: many; len: 15; v_gene: TRBV15; j_gene: TRBJ1-4; CDR3aa: CATSRAKETNEKLFF; CDR3nt: TGTGCCACCAGCAGAGCCAAGGAAACTAATGAAAAACTGTTTTTT
d_gene: .; abundance: .; len: 15; v_gene: TRBV20-1; j_gene: TRBJ2-2; CDR3aa: CSAKTTFGGTGELFF; CDR3nt: TGCAGTGCTAAAACGACCTTTGGGGGAACCGGGGAGCTGTTTTTT
d_gene: TRBD2; abundance: many; len: 15; v_gene: TRBV12-3/TRBV12-4; j_gene: TRBJ2-3; CDR3aa: CASTLGTSGGDTQYF; CDR3nt: TGTGCCAGCACTTTGGGGACTAGCGGGGGGGATACGCAGTATTTT
d_gene: TRBD1; abundance: .; len: 14; v_gene: TRBV12-3/TRBV12-4; j_gene: TRBJ1-5; CDR3aa: CASRGGQGNQPQHF; CDR3nt: TGTGCCAGCAGGGGGGGACAGGGAAACCAGCCCCAGCATTTT
d_gene: TRBD1; abundance: many; len: 15; v_gene: TRBV24-1; j_gene: TRBJ1-5; CDR3aa: CATSRGTGGNQPQHF; CDR3nt: TGTGCCACCAGCCGCGGGACAGGGGGCAATCAGCCCCAGCATTTT
d_gene: .; abundance: many; len: 13; v_gene: TRBV10-3; j_gene: TRBJ2-3; CDR3aa: CAISGPSSVTQYF; CDR3nt: TGTGCCATCAGTGGTCCGAGCAGCGTTACGCAGTATTTT
d_gene: TRBD1; abundance: .; len: 14; v_gene: TRBV5-1; j_gene: TRBJ1-6; CDR3aa: CASRLTGTNSPLHF; CDR3nt: TGCGCCAGCAGACTGACAGGGACGAATTCACCCCTCCACTTT
d_gene: TRBD2; abundance: many; len: 14; v_gene: TRBV20-1; j_gene: TRBJ2-5; CDR3aa: CSAELAGGRETQYF; CDR3nt: TGCAGTGCCGAACTAGCGGGAGGGCGCGAGACCCAGTACTTC
d_gene: TRBD2; abundance: few; len: 13; v_gene: TRBV2; j_gene: TRBJ2-4; CDR3aa: CASMGGGKNIQYF; CDR3nt: TGTGCCAGCATGGGGGGGGGGAAAAACATTCAGTACTTC